The subject of this entry is one T cell receptor beta chain. This clone's antigen is unknown. The listed sequencing device is Illumina HiSeq 2000. TCR beta cDNA libraries were prepared using 5'RACE template switching, which introduced a universal primer site and unique molecular identifiers. cDNA synthesis was primed from the TCR beta constant segment, followed by two successive PCR amplification steps. The published analysis was carried out like this. Reads were demultiplexed and grouped by UMI with MIGEC, and clonotypes were assembled and quantified with MiTCR. To remove erroneous sequences, TCR cDNA sequences were retained only when supported by two or more reads. The tcR package was used for downstream repertoire analysis, and clonotypes were matched across fractions by CDR3 nucleotide sequence plus V segment. Antigen specificity was annotated against VDJdb with VDJmatch, allowing one amino acid substitution in CDR3. TCRdb reprocessed the reads into one record per CDR3 protein sequence, lacking DNA. TCRdb, rather than the study authors, made the V and J calls. The sample table records roughly 280,000 distinct CDR3 sequences. Around 0.4% of the sample is held by the ten biggest clonotypes.

The data derive from a study of T cells expressing NK-cell markers (dated by TCRdb to the early 2020s). With respect to the entire study: In sorted CD3+CD56+NKG2C+, CD3+CD56+NKG2C- and CD3+CD56-NKG2C+ T-cell subsets from 7 to 9 donors, TCR beta-chain repertoires were profiled. Illumina HiSeq 2000/2500, MiSeq or NextSeq was used to sequence libraries as 2 x 150 bp reads. The eight sequenced donors were randomly selected healthy volunteers, three men and five women. Seven of the eight sequenced donors were HCMV-seropositive and one was HCMV-seronegative.

HCMV serostatus was determined by detecting HCMV-specific IgG in serum with a commercial ELISA kit. Ficoll density gradient centrifugation was used to isolate peripheral blood mononuclear cells from blood. What the research found in general, with its limitations: For about 6 donors, the dominant CD3+CD56+NKG2C+ clonotypes were among the top 10 CD8+ clonotypes and accounted for roughly 1.0-8% of CD8+ T cells. Those dominant clonotypes were again the most abundant among CD3+CD56-NKG2C+ cells in a few donors, at about 28.3-65%. It remained unclear whether the expanded NKG2C-expressing T cell clones were specific for HCMV antigens.

Its CDR3 holds 15 amino acids, cysteine through phenylalanine. No DNA has been recorded. Sequences SGHAT (CDR1) and FQNNGV (CDR2) are obtained from the germline V gene. The sequenced sample was blood T cells: a sorted CD56 or NKG2C T cell subset, CD4+ or CD8+ T cells, or bulk PBMC T cells (not recorded which). The chain employs TRBV11-2 and TRBJ2-2; TCRdb indicates TRBD2, and absent DNA this call remains unverified. The receptor was derived from a man younger than 35 in good health. Donor details come from another sample of the same person, matched by shared clones. CDR3 loop: CASRWTSGSTGELFF.